This entry lists 4 T cell receptor beta chains sequenced from one sample in a study of blood T cell repertoires in COVID-19. Method: immunoSEQ multiplex PCR; TCRdb's copy keeps in-frame clones and lacks some. The sample carries some 88,000 clones, more than 75% recorded once. Sequences were obtained from peripheral blood. The receptors were gathered from a woman between 65 and 79 years old with acute or convalescent COVID-19.

The CDR3 nucleotides read TGTGCCAGCAGCTTAGGACAGGGTGCCTATGGCTACACCTTC. Amino acid sequence: CASSLGQGAYGYTF. The chain combines TRBV6-5 with TRBJ1-2; 8 bases map to TRBD1. The V segment lost 6 bases and the J segment 4 bases; nucleotides outside the gene matches: 7. The CDR3 has 14 amino acids. CDR1 is MNHEY and CDR2 is SVGAGI in the germline V gene.

V usage is TRBV6-2 or TRBV6-3 and J usage is TRBJ1-1, with TRBD1 matching 9 bases. The CDR3 has 15 residues. V shed 2 bases, J shed 6 bases, and the junction held 7 bases outside the gene matches. CDR1 is MNHEY and CDR2 is SVGEGT in the germline V gene. The CDR3 protein is CASSYPWTGVPEAFF. CDR3 coding DNA: TGTGCCAGCAGTTACCCCTGGACAGGGGTCCCTGAAGCTTTCTTT.

The chain couples TRBV28 to TRBJ1-2; D may be TRBD1 (6 bases). Germline-derived CDR1 and CDR2 are MDHEN and SYDVKM. This CDR3 has 14 residues. Between the trimmed V and J ends, which lost 4 bases and 4 bases, there was a span of 13 bases. The CDR3, as DNA: TGTGCCAGCAGTTATACAGGGAACACCTATGGCTACACCTTC. Protein product: CASSYTGNTYGYTF.

This rearrangement joins TRBV6-2 or TRBV6-3 to TRBJ2-7; D might be TRBD2 (6 bases). Trimming removed 0 bases from V and 3 bases from J, with 15 bases in between. CDR3 length equals 16 residues. Germline CDR1 is MNHEY and CDR2 is SVGEGT. CDR3 DNA sequence: TGTGCCAGCAGTTACTCGGCTAGCGATGGCTACTACGAGCAGTACGTC. Translation gives CASSYSASDGYYEQYV.